Listed below are T cell receptor beta chains from one sample, sequenced in a study of T cell repertoires in cytomegalovirus infection. No antigen is known for these receptors. In TCRdb, the reads were re-called with MiXCR into one record per CDR3 protein. The sample carries 340,000 or so distinct CDR3 sequences, roughly 25% recorded once. Source: cultured PBMCs, taken from culture after CMV antigen stimulation. These receptors all stem from a human donor in good health (CMV status not recorded). Some clones in this sample may be carry-over from other donors' samples. The CDR3 runs from the conserved cysteine through the conserved F or W. The order of the fields is V gene, clone size, J gene, D gene, CDR3 protein, CDR3 DNA. D genes are given only for firm matches. Size tells how often a clone was seen (once, few, many) or the class of an expanded clone, and some rows leave it out.

>TRBV11-2|few|TRBJ2-7|TRBD2
CASSPSAGGSYEQYF
TGTGCCAGCAGCCCGTCAGCGGGAGGGTCCTACGAGCAGTACTTC
>TRBV19|NA|TRBJ2-3|NA
CASSISQGWADTQYF
TGTGCCAGTAGTATTTCGCAGGGATGGGCAGATACGCAGTATTTT
>TRBV7-2|few|TRBJ2-3|NA
CASSSPRESTDTQYF
TGTGCCAGCAGCTCCCCGAGGGAGAGCACAGATACGCAGTATTTT
>TRBV20-1|NA|TRBJ1-5|NA
CSASGGRGNQPQHF
TGCAGTGCTAGCGGGGGGCGCGGCAATCAGCCCCAGCATTTT
>TRBV7-3|many|TRBJ2-3|TRBD2
CASSSSSGGSTDTQYF
TGTGCCAGCAGCTCCTCCTCGGGGGGGAGCACAGATACGCAGTATTTT
>TRBV7-2|many|TRBJ1-4|NA
CASSPRRSGAREKLFF
TGTGCCAGCAGCCCCCGAAGGTCGGGGGCGCGTGAAAAACTGTTTTTT
>TRBV20-1|NA|TRBJ2-1|TRBD2
CSARAPAGYNEQFF
TGCAGTGCTAGAGCGCCAGCGGGATACAATGAGCAGTTCTTC
>TRBV9|NA|TRBJ2-7|TRBD2
CASSPVGGVYEQYF
TGTGCCAGCAGCCCTGTTGGGGGGGTCTACGAGCAGTACTTC
>TRBV19|NA|TRBJ2-1|NA
CASSIEGYNEQFF
TGTGCCAGTAGTATAGAAGGGTACAATGAGCAGTTCTTC
>TRBV7-2|many|TRBJ1-1|NA
CASSIGLQMNTEAFF
TGTGCCAGCAGTATAGGCCTACAAATGAACACTGAAGCTTTCTTT
>TRBV19|NA|TRBJ2-3|NA
CASSIGLHTDTQYF
TGTGCCAGTAGTATTGGACTACACACAGATACGCAGTATTTT
>TRBV5-1|NA|TRBJ2-2|NA
CASSLARVQSGELFF
TGCGCCAGCAGCTTGGCCAGGGTACAGAGCGGGGAGCTGTTTTTT
>TRBV10-3|NA|TRBJ2-2|NA
CAISDEWTANTGELFF
TGTGCCATCAGTGATGAATGGACAGCGAACACCGGGGAGCTGTTTTTT
>TRBV18|few|TRBJ2-5|NA
CASSPLAYQETQYF
TGTGCCAGCTCACCCCTAGCGTATCAAGAGACCCAGTACTTC
>TRBV7-2|many|TRBJ1-5|TRBD1
CASSRRGETGANSNQPQHF
TGTGCCAGCAGCCGCCGTGGAGAGACAGGGGCTAATAGCAATCAGCCCCAGCATTTT
>TRBV7-9|NA|TRBJ2-1|TRBD2
CASSLQGLAGINEQFF
TGTGCCAGCAGCTTGCAGGGCTTAGCGGGGATAAATGAGCAGTTCTTC
>TRBV7-2|few|TRBJ2-1|TRBD2
CASSWFSGSRNEQFF
TGTGCCAGCAGCTGGTTTAGCGGGAGTCGTAATGAGCAGTTCTTC
>TRBV11-3|NA|TRBJ2-3|TRBD2
CASSPTSGVRYF
TGTGCCAGCAGTCCTACTAGCGGGGTTCGGTATTTT
>TRBV6-2/TRBV6-3|few|TRBJ1-5|NA
CASSSLGQSSYSNQPQHF
TGTGCCAGCAGTTCCCTAGGACAGAGTTCTTATAGCAATCAGCCCCAGCATTTT
>TRBV6-2/TRBV6-3|NA|TRBJ1-1|NA
CATHRATEAFF
TGTGCCACCCACAGGGCTACTGAAGCTTTCTTT
>TRBV19|NA|TRBJ2-1|NA
CASRSLTGGGSYNEQFF
TGTGCCAGTCGTTCCCTAACCGGGGGTGGCTCCTACAATGAGCAGTTCTTC
>TRBV20-1|NA|TRBJ1-1|NA
CSAIIGTVNTEAFF
TGCAGTGCTATAATCGGGACGGTGAACACTGAAGCTTTCTTT
>TRBV7-2|NA|TRBJ2-1|TRBD2
CASSPEGVSGGPYNEQFF
TGTGCCAGCAGCCCCGAGGGGGTTAGCGGGGGACCCTACAATGAGCAGTTCTTC
>TRBV6-2/TRBV6-3|NA|TRBJ2-2|TRBD1
CASSYSGTGIAGELFF
TGTGCCAGCAGTTACTCTGGGACAGGGATTGCCGGGGAGCTGTTTTTT
>TRBV24-1|NA|TRBJ2-1|TRBD2
CATSDSGLAGGPRNYNEQFF
TGTGCCACCAGTGATTCGGGACTAGCGGGAGGGCCGAGGAACTACAATGAGCAGTTCTTC
>TRBV9|NA|TRBJ2-4|TRBD2
CASSPVASGRLEIQYF
TGTGCCAGCAGCCCCGTCGCTAGCGGGAGATTGGAAATTCAGTACTTC
>TRBV18|NA|TRBJ2-1|TRBD2
CASSDGLDSEQFF
TGTGCCAGCTCAGACGGACTAGATTCTGAGCAGTTCTTC
>TRBV4-1|NA|TRBJ1-3|NA
CASSQRGFGNTIYF
TGCGCCAGCAGCCAAAGGGGTTTTGGGAACACCATATATTTT
>TRBV3-1|few|TRBJ2-2|NA
CASSQGTAGGELFF
TGTGCCAGCAGCCAAGGCACAGCGGGCGGGGAGCTGTTTTTT
>TRBV4-3|few|TRBJ2-1|TRBD1
CATRQGAQPTYNEQFF
TGCGCCACTCGACAGGGGGCCCAACCGACCTACAATGAGCAGTTCTTC
>TRBV24-1|few|TRBJ1-5|NA
CATSENNQPQHF
TGTGCCACCAGTGAGAACAATCAGCCCCAGCATTTT
>TRBV2|few|TRBJ1-5|TRBD1
CASRGAGTEVKQPQHF
TGTGCCAGCAGAGGGGCCGGGACAGAGGTAAAGCAGCCCCAGCATTTT
>TRBV12-3/TRBV12-4|NA|TRBJ2-7|TRBD1
CARKTGGDSYEQYF
TGTGCCAGGAAAACAGGGGGAGACTCCTACGAGCAGTACTTC
>TRBV6-5|NA|TRBJ2-2|NA
CASSYGGTGELFF
TGTGCCAGCAGTTACGGGGGGACCGGGGAGCTGTTTTTT
>TRBV28|NA|TRBJ2-7|NA
CASTPHRTYEQYF
TGTGCCAGCACCCCACACAGGACCTACGAGCAGTACTTC
>TRBV12-3/TRBV12-4|NA|TRBJ1-2|NA
CASSAYLTVYGYTF
TGTGCCAGCAGTGCCTACCTAACAGTCTATGGCTACACCTTC
>TRBV7-2|many|TRBJ1-6|TRBD1
CASSSGQHNSPLHF
TGTGCCAGCAGCTCGGGACAGCATAATTCACCCCTCCACTTT
>TRBV4-3|NA|TRBJ1-1|NA
CASSQEDRNTEAFF
TGCGCCAGCAGCCAAGAGGACAGGAACACTGAAGCTTTCTTT
>TRBV5-4|few|TRBJ1-1|NA
CASSLAGGYRDTEAFF
TGTGCCAGCAGCTTGGCCGGAGGGTATAGAGACACTGAAGCTTTCTTT
>TRBV12-3/TRBV12-4|few|TRBJ2-3|NA
CASTAPGPLTNTDTQYF
TGTGCCAGCACCGCGCCAGGGCCCCTAACGAACACAGATACGCAGTATTTT
>TRBV13|few|TRBJ1-6|NA
CASSLEMGYESPLHF
TGTGCCAGCAGCTTAGAAATGGGTTACGAGTCACCCCTCCACTTT
>TRBV11-3|many|TRBJ2-1|TRBD2
CASSPGLAGGPINEQFF
TGTGCCAGCAGCCCGGGACTAGCGGGAGGGCCGATCAATGAGCAGTTCTTC
>TRBV20-1|many|TRBJ2-1|TRBD2
CSALPLAGVGDEQFF
TGCAGTGCCCTACCACTAGCGGGAGTAGGCGATGAGCAGTTCTTC
>TRBV11-3|NA|TRBJ2-1|NA
CASSPGIGRAPSYNEQFF
TGTGCCAGCAGCCCAGGCATAGGGCGGGCCCCGTCCTACAATGAGCAGTTCTTC
>TRBV12-3/TRBV12-4|many|TRBJ1-2|NA
CASTIGTSIYGYTF
TGTGCCAGCACTATTGGGACGTCTATCTATGGCTACACCTTC
>TRBV7-6|NA|TRBJ2-2|TRBD2
CASSFGTSGFTGELFF
TGTGCCAGCAGCTTCGGGACTAGCGGGTTCACCGGGGAGCTGTTTTTT
>TRBV12-3/TRBV12-4|NA|TRBJ2-2|NA
CASSFAGTVNTGELFF
TGTGCCAGCAGTTTCGCCGGGACGGTAAACACCGGGGAGCTGTTTTTT
>TRBV9|NA|TRBJ2-3|NA
CASSVSGFTDTQYF
TGTGCCAGCAGCGTAAGTGGGTTCACAGATACGCAGTATTTT
>TRBV7-2|NA|TRBJ2-3|NA
CASTEPVLADTQYF
TGTGCCAGCACCGAGCCCGTCCTAGCAGATACGCAGTATTTT
>TRBV9|few|TRBJ2-3|TRBD2
CASSATSGYTDTQYF
TGTGCCAGCAGCGCGACTAGCGGATACACAGATACGCAGTATTTT
>TRBV5-1|few|TRBJ2-5|NA
CASSSAVVETQYF
TGCGCCAGCAGCTCGGCGGTAGTGGAGACCCAGTACTTC
>TRBV11-2|NA|TRBJ2-4|NA
CASSFGDEANQYF
TGTGCCAGCAGCTTCGGGGATGAGGCGAATCAGTACTTC
>TRBV7-2|NA|TRBJ2-1|NA
CASSLALNKEQFF
TGTGCCAGCAGCCTTGCACTAAACAAAGAGCAGTTCTTC
>TRBV30|many|TRBJ2-6|TRBD1
CAWSRIGDRGSGANVLTF
TGTGCCTGGAGTAGGATTGGGGACAGGGGATCCGGGGCCAACGTCCTGACTTTC
>TRBV20-1|few|TRBJ2-7|TRBD2
CSATGTSGRSSYEQYF
TGCAGTGCAACCGGGACTAGCGGGAGAAGCTCCTACGAGCAGTACTTC
>TRBV5-1|NA|TRBJ2-7|NA
CASSPDAEASGEQYF
TGCGCCAGCAGCCCAGACGCGGAGGCTTCTGGGGAGCAGTACTTC